This T cell receptor beta chain was sequenced for a study of neurological immune-mediated disorders. General study findings and limits: TCR clonal expansion peaked in HTLV-1-associated myelopathy patients and was lowest in multiple sclerosis patients.

CDR3 length: 16 residues. V lost 0 bases, J lost 1 base, and 10 bases lay in between. Germline V gene sequence: CDR1 SGHTA, CDR2 FQGNSA. Time point meaning: longitudinal time-point 3. A total of 2 million PBMCs stored at -80 degrees C provided the unsorted libraries. Each CDR3 protein gets one entry after TCRdb re-called the 5' RACE reads with MiXCR. This sample has tens of thousands of distinct CDR3 sequences, with roughly 8.3% found just once. The table lists this clonotype with many counts. The antigen is undetermined. This TCR came from a woman aged 40-49 years in good health. V usage is TRBV7-2 and J usage is TRBJ2-1; tentative D call: TRBD2 (6 bases). Sequenced sample: PBMCs. The CDR3: CASSLAQAGSYNEQFF. In nucleotides, the CDR3 is TGTGCCAGCAGCTTAGCGCAGGCGGGGTCCTACAATGAGCAGTTCTTC.